These 27 T cell receptor beta chains originate from one sample sequenced in a study of blood T cell repertoires in COVID-19. Here immunoSEQ multiplex PCR was the method, and the copy in TCRdb shows in-frame clones only, minus some. The sample has more than 250,000 clones, roughly 91% seen once. Input material: peripheral blood. These receptors came from a man aged 50 to 60 with active or convalescent COVID-19.

The chain is built from TRBV7-9 and TRBJ1-5, with a possible D match to TRBD1 (6 bases). The germline CDR1 and CDR2 sequences are SEHNR and FQNEAQ (reference sequence). V was clipped by 2 bases and J by 11 bases, with 10 bases between them. The CDR3 sequence is 12 residues long. The CDR3 bases are TGTGCCAGCAGCTTAAACTCAGGGGCCCAGCATTTT. It is translated as CASSLNSGAQHF.

The chain combines TRBV28 with TRBJ2-6, with TRBD1 matching 8 bases. Losses at the gene ends were 6 bases for V and 8 bases for J; bases not matched to a gene: 6. Germline-derived CDR1 and CDR2 are MDHEN and SYDVKM. The CDR3 is made up of 14 amino acids. The CDR3 DNA follows: TGTGCCAGCAGCCTCGGACAGGGTCCCAACGTCCTGACTTTC. Protein: CASSLGQGPNVLTF.

This clone showed up just once. The CDR3 loop is CASSLWTRDYGYTF. The CDR3 DNA reads as TGTGCCAGCAGCTTGTGGACAAGAGACTATGGCTACACCTTC. This chain uses TRBV5-8 with TRBJ1-2; perhaps TRBD1 as D (5 bases). This CDR3 region has 14 residues. V was pared by 1 base and J by 3 bases, with 10 bases between. Germline V gives CDR1 SGHTS, CDR2 YDEGEE.

Of note for this clone: Other DNA sequences in the sample encode the same CDR3. The rearrangement uses TRBV30 and TRBJ1-1; 9 positions agree with TRBD1. Germline V gives CDR1 GTSNPN, CDR2 SVGIG (reference sequence). V was clipped by 3 bases and J by 2 bases; unmatched bases: 1. The CDR3 contains 13 residues. This CDR3 reads CAWRGQGNTEAFF. Written as DNA, the CDR3 is TGTGCCTGGAGGGGACAGGGTAACACTGAAGCTTTCTTT.

This clone was seen once. The chain has TRBV19 and TRBJ1-2; 9 nucleotides align to TRBD1. The CDR3 contains 16 residues. Germline loops: CDR1 LNHDA, CDR2 SQIVND (reference sequence). V was clipped by 3 bases and J by 6 bases; unmatched bases: 11. The CDR3 nucleotides read TGTGCCAGTAGTATTATCCCGACAGGGGGGAAAAATGGCTACACCTTC. Translating it yields CASSIIPTGGKNGYTF.

The V gene is TRBV6-6, the J gene TRBJ1-1, with D uncertain. CDR3 size: 13 residues. Trimming cost V 8 bases and J 1 base, with 11 bases left between them. Germline V CDR1 and CDR2: MNHNY, SVGAGI (reference sequence). The CDR3 loop is CASEATGNTEAFF. The CDR3 DNA reads as TGTGCCAGCGAGGCAACGGGGAACACTGAAGCTTTCTTT.

The chain couples TRBV5-1 to TRBJ1-1; D not certain. Looked up from germline, CDR1 is SGHRS and CDR2 is YFSETQ. This CDR3 region has 15 residues. Trimming left V 0 bases short and J 1 base short, with 10 bases between. The CDR3 protein is CASSLAGSENTEAFF. For the CDR3, the DNA is TGCGCCAGCAGCTTGGCCGGCAGCGAGAACACTGAAGCTTTCTTT.

The chain joins TRBV2 to TRBJ1-2; 8 positions match TRBD1. From germline, CDR1 is SNHLY and CDR2 FYNNEI. Germline trimming cut 6 bases from V and 4 bases from J; bases unmatched to any gene: 10. The CDR3 contains 15 residues. The CDR3 region has the DNA TGTGCCAGCAGCCCGACAGGGGAGGCGGCCTATGGCTACACCTTC. Translating it yields CASSPTGEAAYGYTF.

This chain connects TRBV28 to TRBJ2-1; 8 nucleotides line up with TRBD2. V lost 8 bases and J lost 8; bases outside the gene matches: 17. CDR1 MDHEN and CDR2 SYDVKM come from the germline V gene. This CDR3 spans 16 amino acids. CDR3: CASHSAGGEWGDEQFF. CDR3 sequence (DNA): TGTGCCAGCCACTCGGCGGGGGGAGAGTGGGGAGATGAGCAGTTCTTC.

The CDR3 is CASRPGQGYGYTF. CDR3 coding DNA: TGTGCCAGTCGTCCAGGACAGGGCTATGGCTACACCTTC. The V and J genes are TRBV19 and TRBJ1-2; 8 bases align to TRBD1. The CDR3 spans 13 residues. Germline loops: CDR1 LNHDA, CDR2 SQIVND (reference sequence). V dropped 8 bases and J dropped 4; count of bases not matched to a gene: 6.

The chain is built from TRBV19 and TRBJ2-7; possibly TRBD2 for D (6 bases). The CDR3 is 17 residues long. Germline-derived CDR1 and CDR2 are LNHDA and SQIVND (reference sequence). The ends were cut back, 6 bases at V and 4 bases at J, with 25 bases in the middle. CDR3 bases: TGTGCCAGTAGAAGAGTTGGTTCTGGCCAGGGAGGTTACGAGCAGTACTTC. Its translation: CASRRVGSGQGGYEQYF.

This clone appeared once. The chain links TRBV5-4 to TRBJ1-1; a weak D match, TRBD1 (6 bases). Germline V gene sequence: CDR1 SGHNT, CDR2 YYREEE (reference sequence). The CDR3 length is 13 residues. V was trimmed by 4 bases and J by 11 bases, leaving 18 bases between them. The DNA for the CDR3 is TGTGCCAGCAGCAGGGAACAGGGAGAGTTGGCTTTCTTT. Its translation is CASSREQGELAFF. Full variable domain (outside the CDR3, taken from reference TRBV5-4 and TRBJ1-1): ETGVTQSPTHLIKTRGQQVTLRCSSQSGHNTVSWYQQALGQGPQFIFQYYREEENGRGNFPPRFSGLQFPNYSSELNVNALELDDSALYLCASSREQGELAFFGQGTRLTVV.

The J gene is TRBJ2-3, the V gene TRBV28; possible D gene TRBD2, 5 bases. Germline CDR1 reads MDHEN; CDR2 reads SYDVKM. This CDR3 is built from 19 residues. V shed 3 bases and J shed 2 bases, with 24 bases lying between them. The CDR3 sequence: CASSLLVNRDPSPTDTQYF. The CDR3, as DNA: TGTGCCAGCAGTTTGTTAGTCAATCGGGATCCTTCTCCCACAGATACGCAGTATTTT. Combining the CDR3 with reference TRBV28 and TRBJ2-3 gives the whole variable domain DVKVTQSSRYLVKRTGEKVFLECVQDMDHENMFWYRQDPGLGLRLIYFSYDVKMKEKGDIPEGYSVSREKKERFSLILESASTNQTSMYLCASSLLVNRDPSPTDTQYFGPGTRLTVL.

V usage is TRBV5-1 and J usage is TRBJ1-2; D possibly corresponds to TRBD1 (5 bases). This CDR3 comprises 14 residues. The V gene lost 5 bases and the J gene lost 4 bases, with 15 bases spanning the gap. Germline CDR1 SGHRS, CDR2 YFSETQ. DNA of the CDR3: TGCGCCAGCAGTCAGGGCAGGGAAGGCTATGGCTACACCTTC. This gives the protein CASSQGREGYGYTF.

The chain links TRBV7-3 to TRBJ1-1; 7 bases are shared with TRBD1. The ends lost 4 bases at V and 6 bases at J; junction bases unmatched: 8. This CDR3 contains 14 residues. The germline gives CDR1 SGHTA, CDR2 FQGTGA. CDR3 sequence (DNA): TGTGCCAGCAGCTCCGGACAGGCTAACGCTGAAGCTTTCTTT. Protein product: CASSSGQANAEAFF.

The V and J genes are TRBV30 and TRBJ2-5; TRBD2 matches 9 bases. The V gene end was trimmed by 0 bases and the J gene end by 5 bases; junction bases not matched to a gene: 7. The germline CDR1 and CDR2 sequences are GTSNPN and SVGIG (reference sequence). This CDR3 has 15 amino acids. The CDR3 spells CAWSVGLAGLETQYF. The CDR3 DNA follows: TGTGCCTGGAGTGTAGGGCTAGCGGGACTGGAGACCCAGTACTTC.

This clone was seen a handful of times. The chain joins TRBV19 to TRBJ1-4; D perhaps matches TRBD1 (6 bases). With 2 bases removed from V and 8 bases from J, the gap between germline ends came to 12 bases. The CDR3 runs to 14 residues. Germline assignment: CDR1 LNHDA and CDR2 SQIVND (reference sequence). In DNA, the CDR3 is TGTGCCAGTAGTATAATGGGGGACATCGAAAAACTGTTTTTT. Its protein product is CASSIMGDIEKLFF. The full variable domain, completed using reference TRBV19 and TRBJ1-4, is DGGITQSPKYLFRKEGQNVTLSCEQNLNHDAMYWYRQDPGQGLRLIYYSQIVNDFQKGDIAEGYSVSREKKESFPLTVTSAQKNPTAFYLCASSIMGDIEKLFFGSGTQLSVL.

The chain has TRBV21-1 and TRBJ1-5. TRBV21-1 is a pseudogene segment. There are 16 residues in the CDR3. Here the CDR3 reads CASSKDAARAGQPQHF. The CDR3 region has the DNA TGTGCCAGCAGCAAAGACGCCGCCAGGGCGGGGCAGCCCCAGCATTTT.

The rearrangement joins TRBV5-1 to TRBJ2-2; no reliable D call. Per the germline V gene, CDR1 is SGHRS and CDR2 is YFSETQ. This CDR3 spans 15 amino acids. V lost 0 bases and J lost 4, with 10 bases in between. CDR3 coding DNA: TGCGCCAGCAGCTTGGATACCGGTGGCACCGGGGAGCTGTTTTTT. Translation: CASSLDTGGTGELFF.

A few counts support this clone. The chain carries TRBV4-1 and TRBJ1-2; D may be TRBD1 (6 bases). The CDR3 runs 15 residues. The V end was cut by 1 base, the J end by 0 bases, with 9 bases between. Per the germline V gene, CDR1 is MGHRA and CDR2 is YSYEKL. CDR3 sequence reads: CASSQGGTPNYGYTF. CDR3 bases: TGCGCCAGCAGCCAAGGGGGGACACCTAACTATGGCTACACCTTC.

This chain joins TRBV5-6 and TRBJ1-1, with TRBD1 as a possible D gene (5 bases). The germline V and J ends were trimmed by 0 bases and 6 bases, with 12 bases remaining between them. Germline V gene lookup returns CDR1 SGHDT and CDR2 YYEEEE. The CDR3 length is 14 residues. This chain's CDR3 is CASSLVSPGAEAFF. As DNA, the CDR3 is TGTGCCAGCAGCTTGGTGTCCCCGGGGGCTGAAGCTTTCTTT.

V is TRBV6-5 and J is TRBJ1-6; TRBD1 matches 7 bases. The CDR3 consists of 14 residues. CDR1 and CDR2 from the germline V gene are MNHEY and SVGAGI. V lost 7 bases to trimming and J lost 9 bases; unmatched junction nucleotides: 9. Here the CDR3 DNA reads TGTGCCAGCATCCTCGACAGGGAGGCTTCACCCCTCCACTTT. Its translation is CASILDREASPLHF.

This chain links TRBV28 with TRBJ2-5; D remains ambiguous. V was cut by 3 bases and J by 5 bases, with 10 bases left in between. This CDR3 region has 13 residues. CDR1 is MDHEN and CDR2 is SYDVKM in the germline V gene. In DNA form, the CDR3 reads TGTGCCAGCAGTTTTTCCCCCGTCGAGACCCAGTACTTC. It is translated as CASSFSPVETQYF.

The chain uses TRBV15 and TRBJ1-4; D remains unclear. Germline V lookup: CDR1 LNHNV, CDR2 YYDKDF (reference sequence). Trimming cost V 6 bases and J 8 bases, with 13 bases left between them. This CDR3 contains 13 residues. CDR3 sequence (DNA): TGTGCCACCAGGCGAGGGTACCTAGAAAAACTGTTTTTT. This translates into CATRRGYLEKLFF.

The CDR3 is CASSGPGQGNYEQYF. The CDR3, as DNA: TGTGCCAGCAGCGGGCCGGGACAGGGTAACTACGAGCAGTACTTC. V usage is TRBV13 and J usage is TRBJ2-7; 9 nucleotides agree with TRBD1. The CDR3 consists of 15 residues. With V trimmed by 5 bases and J by 3 bases, 8 bases remained unmatched. Germline loops: CDR1 PRHDT, CDR2 FYEKMQ (reference sequence).

The chain recombines TRBV7-8 with TRBJ2-3; the match to TRBD2 covers 12 bases. The CDR3 sequence is 16 residues long. Germline V gene sequence: CDR1 SGHVS, CDR2 FQNEAQ. After removal of 5 bases from V and 4 bases from J, the junction contained 7 bases not matched to a gene. The CDR3 sequence is CASSLRASGGADTQYF. The CDR3 coding sequence is TGTGCCAGCAGCCTGAGGGCTAGCGGGGGGGCAGATACGCAGTATTTT.

The chain links TRBV28 to TRBJ2-7; 9 bases match TRBD2. The CDR3 runs to 15 residues. Trimming removed 3 bases from V and 1 base from J; junction bases left unmatched: 4. Looked up from germline, CDR1 is MDHEN and CDR2 is SYDVKM. This chain's CDR3 is CASSFPTSGSYEQYF. The DNA for the CDR3 is TGTGCCAGCAGTTTCCCGACTAGCGGATCCTACGAGCAGTACTTC.